Sequencing of this TCR beta chain was carried out in a study of blood T cell repertoires in COVID-19. As for the study in general: COVID-19 samples, acute and convalescent, were from the United States, Italy and Spain. Nucleic acid was either cDNA or gDNA, and it came from T cells, B-cell-depleted T cells, or PBMCs.

Original analysis: Reference gene primer amplification in the assay estimated nucleated cell counts. Generated by immunoSEQ multiplex PCR, the TCRdb table keeps only in-frame clones and is missing some. The DNA was the basis for D and trimming; V, J and clone size are from that table. The data hold approximately 200,000 clones, with roughly nine tenths observed a single time. The CDR3 has 12 amino acids. The V and J ends lost 6 bases and 1 base respectively, with 7 bases between them. The germline V gene encodes CDR1 SGHRS and CDR2 YFSETQ. The sample taken for sequencing was peripheral blood. This chain connects TRBV5-1 to TRBJ1-1; no firm D call. The clonotype was recovered from a man in his forties with active or convalescent COVID-19. The CDR3 DNA reads TGCGCCAGCATAGAACCGAACACTGAAGCTTTCTTT. Residues: CASIEPNTEAFF.